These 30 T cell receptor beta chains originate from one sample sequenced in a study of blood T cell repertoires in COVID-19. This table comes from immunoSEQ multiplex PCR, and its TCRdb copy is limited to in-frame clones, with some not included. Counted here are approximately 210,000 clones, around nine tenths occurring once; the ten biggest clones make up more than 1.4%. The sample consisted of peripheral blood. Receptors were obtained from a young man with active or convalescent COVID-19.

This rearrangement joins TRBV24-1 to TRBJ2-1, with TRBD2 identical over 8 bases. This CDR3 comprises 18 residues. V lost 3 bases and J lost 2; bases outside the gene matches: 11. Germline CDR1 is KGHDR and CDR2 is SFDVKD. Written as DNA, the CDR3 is TGTGCCACCAGTGATCCAAACCCGACTAGCGAGACCTACAATGAGCAGTTCTTC. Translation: CATSDPNPTSETYNEQFF.

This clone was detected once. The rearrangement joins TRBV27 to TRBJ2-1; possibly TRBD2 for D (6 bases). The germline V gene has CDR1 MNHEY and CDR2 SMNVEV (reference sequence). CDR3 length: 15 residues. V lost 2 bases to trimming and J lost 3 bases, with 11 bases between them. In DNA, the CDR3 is TGTGCCAGCAGTTTAAGGCTAGCGAGCTACAATGAGCAGTTCTTC. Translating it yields CASSLRLASYNEQFF.

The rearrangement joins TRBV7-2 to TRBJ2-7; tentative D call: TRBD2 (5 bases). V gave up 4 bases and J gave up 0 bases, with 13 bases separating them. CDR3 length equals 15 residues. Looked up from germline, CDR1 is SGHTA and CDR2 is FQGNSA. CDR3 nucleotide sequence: TGTGCCAGCAGCTCCGGATGGAGGAACTCCTACGAGCAGTACTTC. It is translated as CASSSGWRNSYEQYF.

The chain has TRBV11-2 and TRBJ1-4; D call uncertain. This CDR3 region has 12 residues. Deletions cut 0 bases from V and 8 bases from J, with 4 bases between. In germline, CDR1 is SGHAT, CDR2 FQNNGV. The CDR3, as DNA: TGTGCCAGCAGCTTAGATCTGGAAAAACTGTTTTTT. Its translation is CASSLDLEKLFF.

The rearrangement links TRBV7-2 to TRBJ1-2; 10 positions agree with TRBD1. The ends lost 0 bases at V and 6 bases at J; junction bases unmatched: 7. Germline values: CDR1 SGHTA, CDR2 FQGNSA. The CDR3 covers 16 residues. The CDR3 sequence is CASSLADRGGFNGYTF. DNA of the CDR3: TGTGCCAGCAGCTTAGCGGACAGGGGGGGTTTTAATGGCTACACCTTC. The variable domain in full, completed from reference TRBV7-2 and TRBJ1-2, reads GAGVSQSPSNKVTEKGKDVELRCDPISGHTALYWYRQSLGQGLEFLIYFQGNSAPDKSGLPSDRFSAERTGGSVSTLTIQRTQQEDSAVYLCASSLADRGGFNGYTFGSGTRLTVV.

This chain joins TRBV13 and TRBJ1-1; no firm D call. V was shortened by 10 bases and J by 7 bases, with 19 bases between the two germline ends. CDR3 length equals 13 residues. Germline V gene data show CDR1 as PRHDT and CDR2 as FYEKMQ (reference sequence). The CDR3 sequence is CANLFIASGEAFF. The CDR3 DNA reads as TGTGCCAACCTCTTCATTGCATCCGGTGAAGCTTTCTTT.

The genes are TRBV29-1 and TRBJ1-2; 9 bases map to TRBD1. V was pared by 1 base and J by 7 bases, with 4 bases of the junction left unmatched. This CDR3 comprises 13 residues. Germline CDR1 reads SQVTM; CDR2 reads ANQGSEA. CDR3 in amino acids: CSVEGGQGLGYTF. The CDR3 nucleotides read TGCAGCGTTGAAGGAGGACAGGGGCTTGGCTACACCTTC. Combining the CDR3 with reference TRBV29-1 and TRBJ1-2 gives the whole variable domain SAVISQKPSRDICQRGTSLTIQCQVDSQVTMMFWYRQQPGQSLTLIATANQGSEATYESGFVIDKFPISRPNLTFSTLTVSNMSPEDSSIYLCSVEGGQGLGYTFGSGTRLTVV.

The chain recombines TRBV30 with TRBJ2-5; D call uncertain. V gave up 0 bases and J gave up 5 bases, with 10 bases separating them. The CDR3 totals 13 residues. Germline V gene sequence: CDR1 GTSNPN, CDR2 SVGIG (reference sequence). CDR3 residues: CAWSVTPRETQYF. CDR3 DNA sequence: TGTGCCTGGAGTGTAACGCCTCGGGAGACCCAGTACTTC.

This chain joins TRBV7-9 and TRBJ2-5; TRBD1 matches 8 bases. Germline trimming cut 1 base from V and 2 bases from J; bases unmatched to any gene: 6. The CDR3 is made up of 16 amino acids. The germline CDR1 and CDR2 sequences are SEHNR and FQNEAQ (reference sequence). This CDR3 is CASSLGDRGSQETQYF. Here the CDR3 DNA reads TGTGCCAGCAGCTTAGGAGACAGGGGATCGCAAGAGACCCAGTACTTC.

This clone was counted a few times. CDR3 region: CASSRRTETEAFF. The DNA for the CDR3 is TGTGCCAGCAGCCGAAGAACAGAGACTGAAGCTTTCTTT. The chain employs TRBV6-5 and TRBJ1-1, with unresolved D. The CDR3 sequence is 13 residues long. Trimming left V 6 bases short and J 5 bases short, with 13 bases between. CDR1 MNHEY and CDR2 SVGAGI come from the germline V gene.

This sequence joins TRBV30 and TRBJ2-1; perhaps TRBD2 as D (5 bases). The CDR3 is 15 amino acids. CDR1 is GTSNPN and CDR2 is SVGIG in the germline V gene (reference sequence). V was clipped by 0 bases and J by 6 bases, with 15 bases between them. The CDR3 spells CAWSVGLSGSNEQFF. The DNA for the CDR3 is TGTGCCTGGAGTGTAGGGTTGTCTGGGAGCAATGAGCAGTTCTTC.

CDR3 nucleotides: TGTGCCAGCAGCGTAGTCTCCGGGGAGCTGTTTTTT. Its translation is CASSVVSGELFF. V usage is TRBV9 and J usage is TRBJ2-2; D not certain. Trimming stripped 0 bases from V and 6 bases from J, with 3 bases between. Germline CDR1 reads SGDLS; CDR2 reads YYNGEE. The CDR3 extends over 12 amino acids. Together with reference TRBV9 and TRBJ2-2, the CDR3 gives the full variable domain: DSGVTQTPKHLITATGQRVTLRCSPRSGDLSVYWYQQSLDQGLQFLIQYYNGEERAKGNILERFSAQQFPDLHSELNLSSLELGDSALYFCASSVVSGELFFGEGSRLTVL.

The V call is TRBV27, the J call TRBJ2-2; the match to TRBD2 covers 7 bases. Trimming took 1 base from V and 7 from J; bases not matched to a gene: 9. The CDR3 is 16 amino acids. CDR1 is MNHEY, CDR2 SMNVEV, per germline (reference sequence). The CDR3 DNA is TGTGCCAGCAGTTTATGGGGGGGTAGAGGATACGGGGAGCTGTTTTTT. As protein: CASSLWGGRGYGELFF.

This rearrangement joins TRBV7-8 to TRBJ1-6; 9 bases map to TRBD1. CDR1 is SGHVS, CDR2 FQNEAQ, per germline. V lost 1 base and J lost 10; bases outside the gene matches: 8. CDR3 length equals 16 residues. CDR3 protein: CASSLDRGLPESPLHF. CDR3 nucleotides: TGTGCCAGCAGCTTAGACAGGGGGCTACCAGAGTCACCCCTCCACTTT.

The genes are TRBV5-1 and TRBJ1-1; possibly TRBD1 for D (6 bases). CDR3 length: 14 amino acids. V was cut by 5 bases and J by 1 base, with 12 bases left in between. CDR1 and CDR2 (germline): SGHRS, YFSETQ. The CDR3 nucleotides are TGCGCCAGCAGGATCGGACAGACGAACACTGAAGCTTTCTTT. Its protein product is CASRIGQTNTEAFF.

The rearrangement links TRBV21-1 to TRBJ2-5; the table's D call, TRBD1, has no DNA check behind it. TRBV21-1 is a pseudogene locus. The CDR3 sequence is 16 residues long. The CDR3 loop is CASSKEGVGGQETQYF. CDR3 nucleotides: TGTGCCAGCAGCAAAGAGGGGGTTGGAGGCCAAGAGACCCAGTACTTC.

CDR3 loop: CASSAQGVKNSPLHF. The CDR3 DNA sequence: TGTGCCAGCAGTGCCCAGGGGGTCAAGAATTCACCCCTCCACTTT. V is TRBV7-6 and J is TRBJ1-6; 7 nucleotides agree with TRBD1. The V gene's germline CDR1 is SGHVS and CDR2 FNYEAQ. The CDR3 has 15 residues. V shed 6 bases, J shed 7 bases, and the junction held 9 bases outside the gene matches.

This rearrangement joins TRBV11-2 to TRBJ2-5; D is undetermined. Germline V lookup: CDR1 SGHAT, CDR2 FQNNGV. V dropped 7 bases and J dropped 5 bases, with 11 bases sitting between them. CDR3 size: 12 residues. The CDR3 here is CASTSLGETQYF. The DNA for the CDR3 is TGTGCCAGCACCTCCTTGGGCGAGACCCAGTACTTC.

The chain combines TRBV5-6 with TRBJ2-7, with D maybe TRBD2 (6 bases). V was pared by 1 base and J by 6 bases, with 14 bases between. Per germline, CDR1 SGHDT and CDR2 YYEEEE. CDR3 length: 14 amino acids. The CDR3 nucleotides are TGTGCCAGCAGCTTGCAGGCGGGAACGGGCGAGCAGTACTTC. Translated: CASSLQAGTGEQYF. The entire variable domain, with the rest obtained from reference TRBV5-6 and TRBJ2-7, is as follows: DAGVTQSPTHLIKTRGQQVTLRCSPKSGHDTVSWYQQALGQGPQFIFQYYEEEERQRGNFPDRFSGHQFPNYSSELNVNALLLGDSALYLCASSLQAGTGEQYFGPGTRLTVT.

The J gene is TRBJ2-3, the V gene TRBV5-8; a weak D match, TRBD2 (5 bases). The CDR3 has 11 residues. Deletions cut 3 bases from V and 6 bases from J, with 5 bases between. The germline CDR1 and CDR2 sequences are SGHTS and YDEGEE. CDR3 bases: TGTGCCAGCAGCTGGAGGGATACGCAGTATTTT. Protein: CASSWRDTQYF.

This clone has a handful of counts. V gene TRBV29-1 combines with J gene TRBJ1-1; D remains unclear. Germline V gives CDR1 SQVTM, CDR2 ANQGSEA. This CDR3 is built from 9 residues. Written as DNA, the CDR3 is TGCGCGGCGAACACTGAAGCTTTCTTT. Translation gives CAANTEAFF.

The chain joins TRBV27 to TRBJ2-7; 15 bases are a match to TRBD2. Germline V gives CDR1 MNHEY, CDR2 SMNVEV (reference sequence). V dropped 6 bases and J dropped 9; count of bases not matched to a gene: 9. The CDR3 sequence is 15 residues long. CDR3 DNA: TGTGCCAGCAGACCGGGACTAGCGGGAGGATTCCGGCAGTACTTC. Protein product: CASRPGLAGGFRQYF.

The CDR3 loop is CASSLRKGRDEQYF. For the CDR3, the DNA is TGTGCCAGCAGTTTAAGGAAGGGGAGGGACGAGCAGTACTTC. The chain employs TRBV6-2 or TRBV6-3 and TRBJ2-7; 7 bases map to TRBD2. This CDR3 is built from 14 residues. Germline CDR1 and CDR2: MNHEY and SVGEGT. The V gene end was trimmed by 4 bases and the J gene end by 5 bases; junction bases not matched to a gene: 8.

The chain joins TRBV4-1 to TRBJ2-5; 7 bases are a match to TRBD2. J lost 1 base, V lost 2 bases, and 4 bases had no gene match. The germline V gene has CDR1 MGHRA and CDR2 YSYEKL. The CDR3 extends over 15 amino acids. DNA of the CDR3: TGCGCCAGCAGCCAACTAGCGGTCACCCAAGAGACCCAGTACTTC. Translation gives CASSQLAVTQETQYF.

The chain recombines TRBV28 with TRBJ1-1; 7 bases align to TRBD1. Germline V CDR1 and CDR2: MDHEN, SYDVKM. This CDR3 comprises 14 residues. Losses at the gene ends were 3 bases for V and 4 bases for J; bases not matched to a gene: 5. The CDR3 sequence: CASSFVAGGTEAFF. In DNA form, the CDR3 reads TGTGCCAGCAGTTTTGTAGCAGGGGGCACTGAAGCTTTCTTT.

CDR3 in amino acids: CASRDREWTEAFF. The CDR3, as DNA: TGTGCCAGCAGGGACAGGGAATGGACTGAAGCTTTCTTT. The chain links TRBV7-2 to TRBJ1-1; 8 bases are a match to TRBD1. From germline, CDR1 is SGHTA and CDR2 FQGNSA. Unmatched junction bases numbered 5, after V lost 6 bases and J lost 5 bases. The CDR3 spans 13 residues.

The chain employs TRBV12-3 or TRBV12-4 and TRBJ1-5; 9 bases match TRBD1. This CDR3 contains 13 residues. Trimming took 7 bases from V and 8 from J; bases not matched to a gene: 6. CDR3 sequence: CASTLQGAEPQHF. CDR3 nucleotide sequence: TGTGCCAGCACACTACAGGGGGCTGAGCCCCAGCATTTT.

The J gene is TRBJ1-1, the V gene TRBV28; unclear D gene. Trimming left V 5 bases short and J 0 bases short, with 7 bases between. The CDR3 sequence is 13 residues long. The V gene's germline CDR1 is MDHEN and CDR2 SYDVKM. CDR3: CASSLLMNTEAFF. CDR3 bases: TGTGCCAGCAGTCTTCTTATGAACACTGAAGCTTTCTTT.

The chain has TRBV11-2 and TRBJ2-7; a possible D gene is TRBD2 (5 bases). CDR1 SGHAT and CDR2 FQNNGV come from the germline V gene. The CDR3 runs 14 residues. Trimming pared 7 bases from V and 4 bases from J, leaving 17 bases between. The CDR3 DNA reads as TGTGCCAGCACCCCTGGGAGCCCCCCTTACGAGCAGTACTTC. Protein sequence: CASTPGSPPYEQYF.

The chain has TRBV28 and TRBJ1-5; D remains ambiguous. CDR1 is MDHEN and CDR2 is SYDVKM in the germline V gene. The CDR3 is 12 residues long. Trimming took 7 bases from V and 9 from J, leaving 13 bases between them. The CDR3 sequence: CASTTPGGPQHF. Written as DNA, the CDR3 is TGTGCCAGCACCACCCCCGGTGGGCCCCAGCATTTT.